This T cell receptor (beta chain) stems from a study of vaccination and CD4 T cells after COVID-19. At the level of the study: A median of 72 days (range 14 to 241) separated dose two from the taking of post-vaccine samples.

Oncomine TCR Beta short-read sequencing was applied to DNA from cultured CD4+ T cells. Genomic DNA from cultured CD4+ T cells was extracted. TCRdb analysed the PCR reads with MiXCR anew, one entry per CDR3 protein. The sample records approximately 11,000 distinct CDR3 sequences, around 58% being singletons. This clonotype was counted only a few times. Antigen unknown. As for treatment: roughly 11-day PBMC culture with coronavirus spike peptide pools or control peptides (ViraFEST assay). The ViraFEST method relied on peptide pools to expand antigen-specific T cells, followed by TCR sequencing. Whole-study results and caveats: Vaccine-specific clones numbering 304 of 307 showed spike mono-reactivity in convalescent patients.

Trimming removed 0 bases from V and 8 bases from J, with 25 bases in between. CDR3 length equals 18 residues. Germline values: CDR1 MGHRA, CDR2 YSYEKL. This sequence was found in a human donor who had recovered from COVID-19. Sequenced input: CD4+ T cells from blood, cultured in vitro. This chain uses TRBV4-1 with TRBJ1-2, with D tentatively TRBD1 (5 bases). CDR3 residues: CASSQDRGAWQGKNGYTF. CDR3 in DNA: TGCGCCAGCAGCCAAGATCGCGGTGCGTGGCAGGGCAAGAACGGCTACACCTTC.